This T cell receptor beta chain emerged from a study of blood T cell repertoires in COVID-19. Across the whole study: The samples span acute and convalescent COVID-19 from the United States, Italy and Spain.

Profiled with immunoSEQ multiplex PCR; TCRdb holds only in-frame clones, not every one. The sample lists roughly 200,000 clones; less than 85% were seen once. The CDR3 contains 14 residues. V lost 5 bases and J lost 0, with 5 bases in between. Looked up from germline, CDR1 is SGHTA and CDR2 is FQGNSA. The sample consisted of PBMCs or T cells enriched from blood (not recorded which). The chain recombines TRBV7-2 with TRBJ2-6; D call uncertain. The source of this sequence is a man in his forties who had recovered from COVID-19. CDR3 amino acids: CASSQVSGANVLTF. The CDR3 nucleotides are TGTGCCAGCAGCCAGGTCTCTGGGGCCAACGTCCTGACTTTC.